This record covers a single T cell receptor beta chain. This clonotype has at least ten counts. The clone's antigen remains unknown. No base quality information exists; no much larger clone differs at one position. Stable Graves' hyperthyroidism was defined as no progression to ophthalmopathy during 18 months of follow-up. Hyperthyroidism patients were newly diagnosed, with disease duration under 2 months, and aged 18 to 65 years. Any patient with an uncontrolled infection, another autoimmune disease, pregnancy or lactation was excluded. Diagnoses relied on clinical symptoms, serum thyroxine and TRAb, thyroid ultrasound and orbital computed tomography. Ficoll-Paque density gradient centrifugation was used to isolate PBMCs from around 9.1 ml of fresh peripheral blood. Total RNA was extracted with Trizol reagent, and quality was checked on an Agilent 2100 Bioanalyzer. This specimen comes from a study of T cells in Graves' hyperthyroidism and ophthalmopathy (dated by TCRdb to between 2017 and 2020). The study in broad terms: Peripheral blood samples were taken at the time of initial diagnosis, prior to any treatment. To identify distinguishing TCR V-J signatures, a discovery cohort of about 95 patients was used, comprising roughly 45 with Graves' ophthalmopathy and under 60 with stable Graves' hyperthyroidism. An independent validation cohort of 18 to 20 hyperthyroidism patients and approximately 17 patients who later progressed to ophthalmopathy tested prospective prediction of ophthalmopathy. For training and testing, the 80 to 100 patients in the discovery cohort were randomly divided in a 7:3 ratio. In addition, the study compared T-cell repertoires in thyroid tissue and in blood from about 6 Graves' hyperthyroidism patients. Following sampling, methimazole starting at 30 mg daily was given to hyperthyroidism patients, and high-dose intravenous methylprednisolone was given to ophthalmopathy patients. According to the paper, TCR Vbeta CDR3 sequencing was carried out on some 140 peripheral blood samples, which came from under 50 ophthalmopathy, around 75 hyperthyroidism and about 17 progressor patients. Paper-wide results and their limitations: Ophthalmopathy was separated from stable hyperthyroidism by a 13 V-J signature model, with approximately 86% sensitivity and about 81% specificity obtained in cross-validation and 80%/75% obtained in testing. Most expanded thyroid clonotypes (frequency above 0.001) were also found in blood, which suggests that blood repertoires may mirror thyroid immune responses. Sample size was not statistically predetermined, and investigators were not blinded to group allocation. During validation, the model predicted progression to ophthalmopathy a median of approximately 7 months ahead of onset, with almost 71% sensitivity and 72.22% specificity.

TCR beta CDR3 regions were amplified from RNA transcripts. For the first round of RT-PCR on the TCR CDR3, the HTBI primer set was used together with the Qiagen OneStep RT-PCR kit. The libraries were constructed in a second round of multiplex PCR and then size-selected and purified. The libraries were sequenced on an Illumina HiSeq2000 using paired-end 100 bp reads. The study's processing was this. SOAPnuke was used to process the raw data, removing reads that contained adapters or uncalled bases, had a mean Phred below 15, or lacked an exact match to the constant primer or identifier. High-quality paired reads were merged using COPE v1.2.5, and each unique nucleotide sequence was defined as a clonotype. MiTCR v1.1 was used to align the clonotypes against IMGT TRBV, TRBD and TRBJ reference segments. The analysis included only V-J combinations with a frequency above 0.0001, which together covered around 99% of the repertoires. The TCS score was defined as the ratio of F50 (clonal expansion) to E x V (chaos), calculated using BLOSUM62-based TCRdist between CDR3 peptides within each V-J. Welch's t-statistics and random forest reduced 450 to 600 V-J features to 10 to 15, which were used in a naive Bayes classifier (R e1071). TCRdb passed the public sequencing reads through fastp at Q25 and MiXCR, retaining productive beta sequences. For every CDR3 protein sequence, its rows merge into one entry that carries the most common genes and DNA. It is TCRdb's table, rather than the study itself, that gives the V and J calls and clone size. This sample has hundreds of thousands of distinct CDR3 sequences in its table, and roughly 14% of those were observed once. The ten top clones hold less than 15% of the sample.

The TCR sequence derives from a woman in her late teens or twenties with Graves' hyperthyroidism. Sequencing was done on a sample of blood.

CDR3 sequence: CASSLAGGGSSDTQYF. The DNA is TGTGCCAGCAGCTTAGCAGGGGGCGGAAGCTCAGATACGCAGTATTTT. Recombination joined TRBV7-6 with TRBJ2-3; 7 central bases correspond to TRBD1. CDR1 SGHVS and CDR2 FNYEAQ are derived from the germline V gene. The CDR3, cysteine through phenylalanine, is 16 amino acids long. The retained sequence is limited to the CDR3, 48 bases, with the frame set at the first base. V ends up 0 bases short and J 4 bases short, with an unmatched junction base count of 7.